These T cell receptor beta chains were read from a single sample in a study of blood T cell repertoires in COVID-19. The repertoire was sequenced with immunoSEQ multiplex PCR; TCRdb's copy has only in-frame clones and lacks some. There are over 100,000 clones in the sample; roughly 78% occur only once, and under 20% lies in the top ten. The material sequenced was peripheral blood. The receptors originated from a man in his sixties with active or convalescent COVID-19. The conserved cysteine and the conserved F or W are not part of the CDR3 here.

v_gene: TRBV4-2
CDR3aa: ASSLLTSQAGRRTDTQY

v_gene: TRBV5-1
CDR3aa: ASTDLRQGAFNEQF

v_gene: TRBV15
CDR3aa: ATTTPRGLGGATGTGELF

v_gene: TRBV7-8
CDR3aa: ASSLGYRENTEAF

v_gene: TRBV27
CDR3aa: ASSLRSLAKNIQY

v_gene: TRBV15
CDR3aa: ATTLDRGQTDTQY

v_gene: TRBV14
CDR3aa: ASSQPGYPPYEQY

v_gene: TRBV28
CDR3aa: ASGGTSGRSIRETQY

v_gene: TRBV19
CDR3aa: ATNRDSEQY

v_gene: TRBV30
CDR3aa: AWSVPLTGRIGTNEKLF

v_gene: TRBV3-1/TRBV3-2
CDR3aa: ASIPTGYEQY